The 32 T cell receptor beta chains below come from one sample, sequenced in a study of a mutant IDH1 vaccine in newly diagnosed glioma. Using immunoSEQ multiplex PCR, the repertoire was profiled, and TCRdb retains in-frame clones only, with some absent. The table records approximately 19,000 clones, approximately 85% of them present only once. This sample's time point: baseline, week 1 (first vaccination visit). Stated treatment: pre-vaccination baseline after standard-of-care therapy. The specimen comprised PBMCs, sampled from a glioma patient treated with radiotherapy, temozolomide or both. These receptors all stem from a man aged 40-55 years with glioma.

The genes are TRBV6-4 and TRBJ1-5; 7 bases are shared with TRBD1. Trimming removed 9 bases from V and 0 bases from J; junction bases left unmatched: 14. The CDR3 contains 17 residues. CDR1 MRHNA and CDR2 SNTAGT come from the germline V gene. CDR3 in amino acids: CARAPGGVAYSNQPQHF. The CDR3 DNA follows: TGTGCCAGGGCCCCAGGGGGTGTAGCGTATAGCAATCAGCCCCAGCATTTT.

The V call is TRBV6-5, the J call TRBJ2-7, with a possible D match to TRBD2 (5 bases). This CDR3 contains 14 residues. Trimming shortened V by 6 bases and J by 1 base, and 13 bases separated the two germline ends. The germline gives CDR1 MNHEY, CDR2 SVGAGI. CDR3 sequence (DNA): TGTGCCAGCAGATCCCGTGGGGAGTCCTACGAGCAGTACGTC. This gives the protein CASRSRGESYEQYV.

The CDR3 is CASSEMGAEAFF. The CDR3 nucleotides read TGTGCCAGCAGTGAAATGGGGGCTGAAGCTTTCTTT. J is TRBJ1-1 and V is TRBV2, with TRBD1 as a possible D gene (5 bases). CDR3 length: 12 amino acids. Germline V gene data show CDR1 as SNHLY and CDR2 as FYNNEI. Deletions cut 2 bases from V and 6 bases from J, with 7 bases between.

This chain connects TRBV7-2 to TRBJ2-7; the D is unclear. Per the germline V gene, CDR1 is SGHTA and CDR2 is FQGNSA. V lost 5 bases and J 4 bases, leaving 18 bases between the germline ends. The CDR3 loop spans 15 amino acids. CDR3 bases: TGTGCCAGCAGCCCAGGAGCGATACCAATATACGAGCAGTACTTC. This codes for CASSPGAIPIYEQYF.

The V call is TRBV7-9, the J call TRBJ2-7, with D possibly matching TRBD1 (6 bases). Deletions cut 1 base from V and 3 bases from J, with 10 bases between. CDR3 size: 14 residues. Germline CDR1 reads SEHNR; CDR2 reads FQNEAQ (reference sequence). CDR3 bases: TGTGCCAGCAGCTTAGAGGGCAGGGGCTACGAGCAGTACTTC. Translating gives CASSLEGRGYEQYF.

The chain has TRBV5-1 and TRBJ1-2, with D tentatively TRBD1 (6 bases). The CDR3 loop spans 14 amino acids. Germline-derived CDR1 and CDR2 are SGHRS and YFSETQ. V lost 4 bases and J lost 0, with 10 bases in between. In nucleotides, the CDR3 is TGCGCCAGCAGCGAGGACAGAGCTAACTATGGCTACACCTTC. As protein: CASSEDRANYGYTF.

The chain uses TRBV4-1 and TRBJ2-2; D unclear. V shed 3 bases and J shed 6 bases, with 20 bases lying between them. CDR1 and CDR2 from the germline V gene are MGHRA and YSYEKL. The CDR3 contains 17 residues. CDR3 protein: CASSQFQAGLSAGELFF. The CDR3 coding sequence is TGCGCCAGCAGCCAGTTCCAGGCCGGTTTAAGCGCCGGGGAGCTGTTTTTT.

The chain links TRBV7-9 to TRBJ2-1; 8 bases are a match to TRBD1. Per germline, CDR1 SEHNR and CDR2 FQNEAQ (reference sequence). Germline trimming cut 10 bases from V and 5 bases from J; bases unmatched to any gene: 10. The CDR3 is 14 residues long. In DNA form, the CDR3 reads TGTGCCATTAACCGGGACAGGCCAAACAATGAGCAGTTCTTC. Protein product: CAINRDRPNNEQFF.

This chain uses TRBV9 with TRBJ1-2, with D unresolved. Germline V gene sequence: CDR1 SGDLS, CDR2 YYNGEE. The CDR3 contains 11 residues. V lost 2 bases, J lost 2 bases, and 1 base lay in between. CDR3 region: CASSVNYGYTF. CDR3 coding DNA: TGTGCCAGCAGCGTGAACTATGGCTACACCTTC.

The J gene is TRBJ2-6, the V gene TRBV30; D call uncertain. This CDR3 region has 14 residues. Trimming stripped 5 bases from V and 0 bases from J, with 8 bases between. Germline V CDR1 and CDR2: GTSNPN, SVGIG (reference sequence). CDR3 in amino acids: CAWSLYSGANVLTF. In DNA, the CDR3 is TGTGCCTGGTCACTTTACTCTGGGGCCAACGTCCTGACTTTC.

In nucleotides, the CDR3 is TGTGCCAGCAGCGTCTTGGAGAACACTGAAGCTTTCTTT. Translation: CASSVLENTEAFF. The chain links TRBV6-5 to TRBJ1-1, with unresolved D. Per germline, CDR1 MNHEY and CDR2 SVGAGI. CDR3 size: 13 residues. The V and J ends lost 6 bases and 1 base respectively, with 9 bases between them.

The chain is built from TRBV7-9 and TRBJ2-5; D possibly corresponds to TRBD1 (6 bases). The CDR3 covers 14 residues. The germline V gene has CDR1 SEHNR and CDR2 FQNEAQ (reference sequence). V lost 5 bases and J lost 5, with 15 bases in between. The CDR3 sequence is CASSRTGSGETQYF. The CDR3 coding sequence is TGTGCCAGCAGCCGTACAGGGAGTGGGGAGACCCAGTACTTC.

The chain links TRBV18 to TRBJ2-1; TRBD2 matches at 10 bases. In germline, CDR1 is KGHSH, CDR2 LQKENI. The CDR3 length is 15 residues. V shed 0 bases, J shed 8 bases, and the junction held 4 bases outside the gene matches. CDR3 amino acids: CASSPPSTSGYEQFF. In nucleotides, the CDR3 is TGTGCCAGCTCACCACCGTCGACTAGCGGGTATGAGCAGTTCTTC.

The rearrangement uses TRBV5-8 and TRBJ1-4; 8 positions agree with TRBD1. This CDR3 has 15 residues. Germline assignment: CDR1 SGHTS and CDR2 YDEGEE. Unmatched junction bases numbered 10, after V lost 4 bases and J lost 8 bases. The chain's CDR3 is CASSLPGTGREKLFF. CDR3 bases: TGTGCCAGCAGCCTCCCCGGGACAGGAAGGGAAAAACTGTTTTTT.

This clone was recorded a few times. The CDR3 sequence is CASSLLKNTEAFF. The DNA of the CDR3 is TGTGCCAGCAGTTTACTAAAGAACACTGAAGCTTTCTTT. The gene calls are TRBV27 and TRBJ1-1; D is undetermined. Trimming left V 2 bases short and J 1 base short, with 5 bases between. Germline loops: CDR1 MNHEY, CDR2 SMNVEV (reference sequence). The CDR3 is 13 residues long.

V and J are TRBV19 and TRBJ1-1, with unresolved D. From germline, CDR1 is LNHDA and CDR2 SQIVND (reference sequence). CDR3 size: 13 residues. V lost 4 bases, J lost 1 base, and 7 bases lay in between. The CDR3 DNA reads as TGTGCCAGTAGTACTCGACAGAACACTGAAGCTTTCTTT. Translated, it gives CASSTRQNTEAFF. Variable domain in full (rest from reference TRBV19 and TRBJ1-1): DGGITQSPKYLFRKEGQNVTLSCEQNLNHDAMYWYRQDPGQGLRLIYYSQIVNDFQKGDIAEGYSVSREKKESFPLTVTSAQKNPTAFYLCASSTRQNTEAFFGQGTRLTVV.

The V and J genes are TRBV6-1 and TRBJ2-7; 9 bases map to TRBD2. V shed 2 bases, J shed 0 bases, and the junction held 14 bases outside the gene matches. The CDR3 spans 19 residues. Germline-derived CDR1 and CDR2 are MNHNS and SASEGT. CDR3 sequence: CASSESSASGAGSSYEQYV. The CDR3 nucleotides are TGTGCCAGCAGTGAAAGTAGTGCTAGCGGGGCCGGGAGCTCCTACGAGCAGTACGTC.

CDR3 nucleotides: TGTGCCAGCAGCTTAGGGCCTAGCTATGGCTACACCTTC. Translated, it gives CASSLGPSYGYTF. The J gene is TRBJ1-2, the V gene TRBV5-6; unclear D gene. The CDR3 is made up of 13 amino acids. The V gene's germline CDR1 is SGHDT and CDR2 YYEEEE. Between the trimmed V and J ends, which lost 2 bases and 4 bases, there was a span of 9 bases.

The chain recombines TRBV4-2 with TRBJ2-2; D ambiguous. This CDR3 comprises 15 residues. Germline loops: CDR1 LGHNA, CDR2 YNFKEQ. The V end was cut by 0 bases, the J end by 0 bases, with 5 bases between. CDR3 in amino acids: CASSQDRANTGELFF. CDR3 DNA: TGTGCCAGCAGCCAAGATAGGGCGAACACCGGGGAGCTGTTTTTT.

The genes are TRBV19 and TRBJ1-1; the D gene is possibly TRBD1 (5 bases). Germline V gene sequence: CDR1 LNHDA, CDR2 SQIVND (reference sequence). The CDR3 extends over 15 amino acids. Trimming removed 6 bases from V and 4 bases from J, with 18 bases in between. The CDR3: CASRGREGEGTEAFF. The CDR3 DNA follows: TGTGCCAGTAGGGGGCGGGAAGGAGAGGGCACTGAAGCTTTCTTT.

The chain uses TRBV5-1 and TRBJ1-6, with 8 nucleotides matching TRBD1. The CDR3 totals 16 residues. J gave up 10 bases and V 1 base, and 10 bases lay outside the gene matches. Germline-derived CDR1 and CDR2 are SGHRS and YFSETQ. CDR3 loop: CASSLWTGSGESPLHF. The DNA of the CDR3 is TGCGCCAGCAGCTTGTGGACAGGGTCAGGAGAGTCACCCCTCCACTTT.

The chain recombines TRBV2 with TRBJ2-2, with a tentative D call TRBD1 (6 bases). From germline, CDR1 is SNHLY and CDR2 FYNNEI. The germline V and J ends were trimmed by 6 bases and 8 bases, with 16 bases remaining between them. This CDR3 has 14 residues. This CDR3 reads CASRTITGKGELFF. The CDR3 region has the DNA TGTGCCAGCAGGACCATCACAGGGAAGGGGGAGCTGTTTTTT. Looking up the rest from reference TRBV2 and TRBJ2-2 gives the full variable domain: EPEVTQTPSHQVTQMGQEVILRCVPISNHLYFYWYRQILGQKVEFLVSFYNNEISEKSEIFDDQFSVERPDGSNFTLKIRSTKLEDSAMYFCASRTITGKGELFFGEGSRLTVL.

This chain connects TRBV5-1 to TRBJ2-2; either TRBD1 or TRBD2 may fit D (6 bases each). The CDR3 extends over 16 amino acids. Trimming shortened V by 3 bases and J by 2 bases, and 14 bases separated the two germline ends. Germline loops: CDR1 SGHRS, CDR2 YFSETQ. CDR3: CASSSLGGTNTGELFF. Written as DNA, the CDR3 is TGCGCCAGCAGCTCCCTGGGGGGCACTAACACCGGGGAGCTGTTTTTT.

This chain joins TRBV6-9 and TRBJ2-3, with D unclear. Trimming stripped 11 bases from V and 4 bases from J, with 7 bases between. CDR3 length: 10 amino acids. Germline assignment: CDR1 MNHGY and CDR2 SVAAGI. Written as DNA, the CDR3 is TGTGCCCTAACCCCAGATACGCAGTATTTT. It yields the protein CALTPDTQYF.

The rearrangement links TRBV2 to TRBJ1-2; 7 bases match TRBD1. The CDR3 covers 14 residues. Germline CDR1 is SNHLY and CDR2 is FYNNEI. V gave up 6 bases and J gave up 4 bases; unmatched junction bases: 8. In DNA, the CDR3 is TGTGCCAGCAGCCCCTGGACAGGAAGCTATGGCTACACCTTC. Its protein is CASSPWTGSYGYTF.

The sample holds a few counts of this clone. In DNA, the CDR3 is TGTGCCAGCAGCTTGGACAGGAACAATCAGCCCCAGCATTTT. This codes for CASSLDRNNQPQHF. The chain combines TRBV7-2 with TRBJ1-5, with TRBD1 matching 7 bases. Germline CDR1 reads SGHTA; CDR2 reads FQGNSA. This CDR3 is built from 14 residues. V lost 3 bases and J lost 3; bases outside the gene matches: 2. Full variable domain (missing parts from reference TRBV7-2 and TRBJ1-5): GAGVSQSPSNKVTEKGKDVELRCDPISGHTALYWYRQSLGQGLEFLIYFQGNSAPDKSGLPSDRFSAERTGGSVSTLTIQRTQQEDSAVYLCASSLDRNNQPQHFGDGTRLSIL.

The CDR3 DNA follows: TGTGCCAGCAGTTTCCTAGGGAGACAGGGCCACGAGCAGTACTTC. This encodes CASSFLGRQGHEQYF. The chain uses TRBV27 and TRBJ2-7; 7 bases map to TRBD1. V dropped 3 bases and J dropped 5; count of bases not matched to a gene: 10. Germline CDR1 and CDR2: MNHEY and SMNVEV (reference sequence). The CDR3 length is 15 residues.

CDR3 sequence: CAWSPDRDSPLHF. Here the CDR3 DNA reads TGTGCCTGGAGTCCGGACAGGGATTCACCCCTCCACTTT. The V and J genes are TRBV30 and TRBJ1-6; 8 bases fit TRBD1. The germline V gene encodes CDR1 GTSNPN and CDR2 SVGIG (reference sequence). Trimming removed 2 bases from V and 8 bases from J; junction bases left unmatched: 2. CDR3 length: 13 residues.

In its sample, this clone was seen once. The rearrangement uses TRBV7-2 and TRBJ2-3; 14 nucleotides line up with TRBD2. V lost 4 bases, J lost 6 bases, and 12 bases stayed unmatched. The CDR3 covers 18 residues. Looked up from germline, CDR1 is SGHTA and CDR2 is FQGNSA. The CDR3 region is CASSSGLAGEDREDTQYF. DNA of the CDR3: TGTGCCAGCAGCTCGGGACTAGCGGGAGAAGATAGGGAGGATACGCAGTATTTT.

This clone was detected a few times. The chain is built from TRBV2 and TRBJ1-5, with a tentative D call TRBD1 (5 bases). Germline V CDR1 and CDR2: SNHLY, FYNNEI. The CDR3 totals 14 residues. V was pared by 5 bases and J by 6 bases, with 14 bases between. The CDR3 nucleotides are TGTGCCAGCAGTTGGGGGAATGGGGTTCAGCCCCAGCATTTT. Translation gives CASSWGNGVQPQHF.

V and J are TRBV5-4 and TRBJ2-1; 7 bases map to TRBD1. The V gene end was trimmed by 5 bases and the J gene end by 4 bases; junction bases not matched to a gene: 9. Looked up from germline, CDR1 is SGHNT and CDR2 is YYREEE (reference sequence). The CDR3 is 15 residues long. DNA for the CDR3: TGTGCCAGCAGTCCGGGGACAGCCAAATACAATGAGCAGTTCTTC. Its translation is CASSPGTAKYNEQFF.

V and J are TRBV2 and TRBJ2-7, with D tentatively TRBD1 (5 bases). Germline lookup yields CDR1 SNHLY and CDR2 FYNNEI. This CDR3 contains 13 residues. V was shortened by 5 bases and J by 5 bases, with 13 bases between the two germline ends. The CDR3 DNA is TGTGCCAGCAGTAGCCAGGGTTACAACGAGCAGTACTTC. Translation gives CASSSQGYNEQYF.